Following are 18 T cell receptor beta chains from one sample sequenced in a study of blood T cell repertoires in COVID-19. The assay was immunoSEQ multiplex PCR, and TCRdb's table has in-frame clones only and misses some. The data contain 12,000 to 15,000 clones, 85% to 90% of them singletons. The sequencing input was peripheral blood. The receptors shown here come from a human donor in a cohort sampled during active COVID-19.

The chain links TRBV6-5 to TRBJ2-5; 12 nucleotides line up with TRBD2. The CDR3 is made up of 15 amino acids. Germline CDR1 MNHEY, CDR2 SVGAGI. The V and J ends lost 2 bases and 5 bases, in that order; junction bases with no gene match: 3. The CDR3 is CASSYGLAGLETQYF. Here the CDR3 DNA reads TGTGCCAGCAGTTACGGACTAGCGGGGTTGGAGACCCAGTACTTC.

V gene TRBV19 combines with J gene TRBJ2-3, with 10 nucleotides matching TRBD2. Per the germline V gene, CDR1 is LNHDA and CDR2 is SQIVND (reference sequence). The CDR3 has 17 residues. Trimming took 7 bases from V and 1 from J; bases not matched to a gene: 11. CDR3 amino acids: CASTIDVAGGGTDTQYF. The CDR3 region has the DNA TGTGCCAGTACCATAGATGTAGCGGGGGGCGGCACAGATACGCAGTATTTT.

The chain has TRBV28 and TRBJ2-3, with D possibly being TRBD2 (6 bases). The V and J ends lost 6 bases and 0 bases respectively, with 16 bases between them. There are 16 residues in the CDR3. Germline loops: CDR1 MDHEN, CDR2 SYDVKM. CDR3 in amino acids: CASSSVAESSTDTQYF. The CDR3 nucleotides are TGTGCCAGCAGCTCGGTAGCGGAATCTAGCACAGATACGCAGTATTTT.

The chain recombines TRBV21-1 with TRBJ2-1; the tabulated D call, TRBD1, remains unverified against the DNA. TRBV21-1 is reported as a pseudogene. This CDR3 is built from 13 residues. CDR3 region: CASSSNRGGEQFF. The CDR3 coding sequence is TGTGCCAGCAGCAGCAACAGGGGGGGTGAGCAGTTCTTC.

The J gene is TRBJ2-7, the V gene TRBV19, with D possibly being TRBD1 (6 bases). This CDR3 has 13 residues. Per the germline V gene, CDR1 is LNHDA and CDR2 is SQIVND (reference sequence). Trimming took off 8 bases at V and 0 bases at J, with 11 bases between the two ends. The CDR3 nucleotides are TGTGCCAGTCGTTGGACAGACTCCTACGAGCAGTACTTC. This encodes CASRWTDSYEQYF.

This clone was observed a single time. The chain recombines TRBV4-1 with TRBJ2-7; 13 nucleotides agree with TRBD2. The germline gives CDR1 MGHRA, CDR2 YSYEKL. This CDR3 has 16 residues. Germline trimming cut 1 base from V and 4 bases from J; bases unmatched to any gene: 4. The CDR3 coding sequence is TGCGCCAGCAGCCAAGGGCGACTAGCGGGAGGTTACGAGCAGTACTTC. Amino acid sequence: CASSQGRLAGGYEQYF.

The rearrangement links TRBV3-1 (or the pseudogene TRBV3-2) to TRBJ2-5, with 7 bases lining up with TRBD2. CDR1 is LGHDT and CDR2 is YNNKEL in the germline V gene (reference sequence). V lost 3 bases, J lost 2 bases, and 0 bases stayed unmatched. The length of the CDR3 is 13 residues. DNA for the CDR3: TGTGCCAGCAGCCAGGGGGGGCAAGAGACCCAGTACTTC. Residues: CASSQGGQETQYF.

The chain recombines TRBV2 with TRBJ1-6; tentative D call: TRBD1 (5 bases). CDR3 size: 16 residues. Deletions cut 10 bases from V and 9 bases from J, with 25 bases between. Germline assignment: CDR1 SNHLY and CDR2 FYNNEI. The CDR3 bases are TGTGCCACGGCGGAGCATGCGGGGGGAGCGAGTTCACCCCTCCACTTT. Its translation is CATAEHAGGASSPLHF.

The chain uses TRBV7-7 and TRBJ2-5; D is undetermined. CDR3 length equals 13 residues. Between the trimmed V and J ends, which lost 4 bases and 2 bases, there was a span of 8 bases. Germline CDR1 SSHAT, CDR2 FNYEAQ (reference sequence). The CDR3 nucleotides are TGTGCCAGCAGCTCAGGTGGGCAAGAGACCCAGTACTTC. Amino acids: CASSSGGQETQYF.

This clone came up once. The rearrangement uses TRBV4-1 and TRBJ2-1; 9 bases agree with TRBD2. Germline V gene lookup returns CDR1 MGHRA and CDR2 YSYEKL. The V gene end was trimmed by 0 bases and the J gene end by 4 bases; junction bases not matched to a gene: 1. The CDR3 has 15 residues. The CDR3 here is CASSQDGLAYNEQFF. In nucleotides, the CDR3 is TGCGCCAGCAGCCAAGACGGACTAGCGTACAATGAGCAGTTCTTC.

The chain carries TRBV29-1 and TRBJ2-1; weak D call: TRBD1 (6 bases). CDR1 SQVTM and CDR2 ANQGSEA come from the germline V gene. Deletions cut 4 bases from V and 2 bases from J, with 15 bases between. The CDR3 has 15 residues. The CDR3 coding sequence is TGCAGCGTTGTGGATTCAGGGGCTCCCTACAATGAGCAGTTCTTC. This codes for CSVVDSGAPYNEQFF.

The chain carries TRBV7-2 and TRBJ2-7; D is uncertain. The CDR3 loop spans 13 amino acids. Trimming took off 2 bases at V and 2 bases at J, with 7 bases between the two ends. Germline values: CDR1 SGHTA, CDR2 FQGNSA. Here the CDR3 reads CASSLSGPYEQYF. In DNA, the CDR3 is TGTGCCAGCAGCTTATCGGGTCCCTACGAGCAGTACTTC. Complete variable domain (other parts from reference TRBV7-2 and TRBJ2-7): GAGVSQSPSNKVTEKGKDVELRCDPISGHTALYWYRQSLGQGLEFLIYFQGNSAPDKSGLPSDRFSAERTGGSVSTLTIQRTQQEDSAVYLCASSLSGPYEQYFGPGTRLTVT.

The chain carries TRBV7-2 and TRBJ1-5; D not certain. This CDR3 comprises 15 residues. Trimming left V 5 bases short and J 2 bases short, with 13 bases between. Germline V lookup: CDR1 SGHTA, CDR2 FQGNSA. CDR3 region: CASSQSPEGNQPQHF. The DNA for the CDR3 is TGTGCCAGCAGCCAGTCCCCTGAGGGCAATCAGCCCCAGCATTTT.

This chain connects TRBV11-3 to TRBJ2-7; 9 bases line up with TRBD2. The V segment lost 1 base and the J segment 3 bases; nucleotides outside the gene matches: 1. The CDR3 loop spans 14 amino acids. Germline V gives CDR1 SGHNT, CDR2 YENEEA. CDR3 coding DNA: TGTGCCAGCAGCTTAGGACTAGCGGACTACGAGCAGTACTTC. This encodes CASSLGLADYEQYF.

This clone was seen once. The rearrangement links TRBV18 to TRBJ1-1; 7 bases are shared with TRBD1. The trim removed 6 bases at V and 7 bases at J, leaving 5 bases unmatched. Germline V gene sequence: CDR1 KGHSH, CDR2 LQKENI. The CDR3 is 12 amino acids. CDR3 in DNA: TGTGCCAGCTCTTGGGACAGTTTTGAAGCTTTCTTT. It specifies CASSWDSFEAFF.

This clone was recorded a few times. The rearrangement links TRBV6-5 to TRBJ2-7; 7 bases map to TRBD1. CDR3 length: 15 residues. V lost 5 bases to trimming and J lost 5 bases; unmatched junction nucleotides: 12. Germline assignment: CDR1 MNHEY and CDR2 SVGAGI. This CDR3 is CASSPNRGRDHEQYF. CDR3 bases: TGTGCCAGCAGTCCGAACAGGGGTCGGGACCACGAGCAGTACTTC.

The chain carries TRBV5-1 and TRBJ2-7, with 8 bases lining up with TRBD1. Trimming at V came to 4 bases and at J to 7 bases, leaving 13 bases not matched to a gene. Germline lookup yields CDR1 SGHRS and CDR2 YFSETQ. This CDR3 has 15 amino acids. CDR3 region: CASSAGQASSLEQYF. The CDR3 nucleotides read TGCGCCAGCAGCGCGGGACAGGCCTCAAGTCTAGAGCAGTACTTC. Based on the CDR3 plus reference TRBV5-1 and TRBJ2-7, the full variable domain is KAGVTQTPRYLIKTRGQQVTLSCSPISGHRSVSWYQQTPGQGLQFLFEYFSETQRNKGNFPGRFSGRQFSNSRSEMNVSTLELGDSALYLCASSAGQASSLEQYFGPGTRLTVT.

The V gene is TRBV24-1, the J gene TRBJ1-1; TRBD1 aligns across 9 bases. Germline CDR1 reads KGHDR; CDR2 reads SFDVKD. Trimming removed 3 bases from V and 11 bases from J; junction bases left unmatched: 9. The CDR3 is 14 amino acids. CDR3: CATSDRDRGFGAFF. DNA of the CDR3: TGTGCCACCAGTGATCGCGACAGGGGGTTTGGGGCTTTCTTT.